Given below is one TCR beta chain in context. The data originate from a study of shared clonotypes between healthy human individuals. Per the original data handling: ImmunoSEQ output held junction-only sequences without quality scores, so filtering differed. Repertoires were generated with immunoSEQ multiplex PCR, while TCRdb's copy carries only in-frame clones and drops some. Clone size and V and J calls were adopted from that table, with D and trimming inferred from the DNA. The sample contains 1,500,000 or so clones, 98% to 99% of which appear only once. What was sequenced was naive CD4+ T cells sorted from blood. Subset of the sample: CD45RA+ positively selected. The sequence was collected from a man younger than 40 in good health.

CDR3 amino acids: CASSLRSGTSSYNEQFF. CDR3 sequence (DNA): TGTGCCAGCAGTTTAAGGAGCGGGACAAGCTCCTACAATGAGCAGTTCTTC. The chain recombines TRBV27 with TRBJ2-1; TRBD2 might be the D (7 bases). Looked up from germline, CDR1 is MNHEY and CDR2 is SMNVEV (reference sequence). The CDR3 sequence is 17 residues long. The V and J ends lost 2 bases and 0 bases respectively, with 14 bases between them.